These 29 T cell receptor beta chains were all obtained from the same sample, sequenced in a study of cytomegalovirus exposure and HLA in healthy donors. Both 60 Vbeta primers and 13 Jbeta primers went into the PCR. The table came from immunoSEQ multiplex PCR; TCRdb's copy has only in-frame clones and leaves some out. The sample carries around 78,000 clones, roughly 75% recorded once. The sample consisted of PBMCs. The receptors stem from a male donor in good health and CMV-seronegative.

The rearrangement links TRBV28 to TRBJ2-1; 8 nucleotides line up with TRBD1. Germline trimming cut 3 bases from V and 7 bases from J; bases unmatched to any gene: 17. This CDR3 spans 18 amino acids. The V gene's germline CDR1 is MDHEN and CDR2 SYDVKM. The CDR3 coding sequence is TGTGCCAGCAGTTTCCGAGCCCGGACAGGGTCATTCTCAAATGAGCAGTTCTTC. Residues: CASSFRARTGSFSNEQFF.

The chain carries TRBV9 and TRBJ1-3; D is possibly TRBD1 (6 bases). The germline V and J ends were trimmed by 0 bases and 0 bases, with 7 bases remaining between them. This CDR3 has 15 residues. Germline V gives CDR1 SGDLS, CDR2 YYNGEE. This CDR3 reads CASSVEGVSGNTIYF. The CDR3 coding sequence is TGTGCCAGCAGCGTAGAGGGGGTCTCTGGAAACACCATATATTTT.

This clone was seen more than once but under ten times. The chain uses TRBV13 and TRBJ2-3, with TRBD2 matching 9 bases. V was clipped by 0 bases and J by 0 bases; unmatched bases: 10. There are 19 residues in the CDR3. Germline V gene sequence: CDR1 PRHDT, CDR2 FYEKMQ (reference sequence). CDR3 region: CASSLGLAGTPGSTDTQYF. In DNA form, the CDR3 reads TGTGCCAGCAGCTTAGGACTAGCGGGCACCCCGGGGAGCACAGATACGCAGTATTTT.

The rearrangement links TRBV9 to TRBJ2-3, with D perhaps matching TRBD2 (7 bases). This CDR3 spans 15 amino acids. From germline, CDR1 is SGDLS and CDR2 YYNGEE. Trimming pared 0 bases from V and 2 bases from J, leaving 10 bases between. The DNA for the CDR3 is TGTGCCAGCAGCGTAGACCGGGGGGCCACAGATACGCAGTATTTT. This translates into CASSVDRGATDTQYF.

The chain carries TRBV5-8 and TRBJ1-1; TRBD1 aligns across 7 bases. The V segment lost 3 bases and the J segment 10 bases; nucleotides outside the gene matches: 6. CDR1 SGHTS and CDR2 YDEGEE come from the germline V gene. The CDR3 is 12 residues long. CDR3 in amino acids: CASSYRTGAAFF. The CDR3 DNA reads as TGTGCCAGCAGCTACCGGACAGGTGCAGCTTTCTTT.

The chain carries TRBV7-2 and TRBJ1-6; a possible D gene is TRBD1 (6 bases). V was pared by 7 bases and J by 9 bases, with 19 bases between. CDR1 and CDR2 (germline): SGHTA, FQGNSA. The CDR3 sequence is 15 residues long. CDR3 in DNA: TGTGCCAGCACCAACCAGCAGGGGCCGGGTTCACCCCTCCACTTT. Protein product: CASTNQQGPGSPLHF.

In nucleotides, the CDR3 is TGTGCCAGCAGCAAAACAGGGCCCGGGGAGCTGTTTTTT. It yields the protein CASSKTGPGELFF. The chain carries TRBV4-2 and TRBJ2-2; a possible D gene is TRBD1 (6 bases). The germline V gene has CDR1 LGHNA and CDR2 YNFKEQ. This CDR3 spans 13 amino acids. Between the trimmed V and J ends, which lost 5 bases and 6 bases, there was a span of 10 bases.

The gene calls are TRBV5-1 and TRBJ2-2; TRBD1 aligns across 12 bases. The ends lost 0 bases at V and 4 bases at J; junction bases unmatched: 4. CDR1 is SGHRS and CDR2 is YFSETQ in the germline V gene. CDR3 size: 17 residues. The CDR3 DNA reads TGCGCCAGCAGCTTGGAGGGACAGGGGGCTGTCACCGGGGAGCTGTTTTTT. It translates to CASSLEGQGAVTGELFF.

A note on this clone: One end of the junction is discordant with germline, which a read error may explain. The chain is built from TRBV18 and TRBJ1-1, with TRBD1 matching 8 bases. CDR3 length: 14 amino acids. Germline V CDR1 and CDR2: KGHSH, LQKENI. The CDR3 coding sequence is TGTGCCAGCTCACCCGCGGGACAGGATGCTGAGGTTGGCTTT. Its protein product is CASSPAGQDAEVGF.

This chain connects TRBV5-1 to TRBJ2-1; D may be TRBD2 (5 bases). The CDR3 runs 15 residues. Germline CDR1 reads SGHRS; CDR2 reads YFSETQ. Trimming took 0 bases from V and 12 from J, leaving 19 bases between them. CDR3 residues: CASSLEQTASGRQFF. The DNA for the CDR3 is TGCGCCAGCAGCTTGGAGCAAACCGCCAGCGGTCGGCAGTTCTTC.

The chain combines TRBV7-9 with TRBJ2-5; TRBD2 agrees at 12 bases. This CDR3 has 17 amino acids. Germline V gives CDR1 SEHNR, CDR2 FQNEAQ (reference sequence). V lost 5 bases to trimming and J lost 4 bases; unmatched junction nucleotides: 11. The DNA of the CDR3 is TGTGCCAGCAGCCGAACCCGTCTAGCGGGGGGGCCAGAGACCCAGTACTTC. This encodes CASSRTRLAGGPETQYF.

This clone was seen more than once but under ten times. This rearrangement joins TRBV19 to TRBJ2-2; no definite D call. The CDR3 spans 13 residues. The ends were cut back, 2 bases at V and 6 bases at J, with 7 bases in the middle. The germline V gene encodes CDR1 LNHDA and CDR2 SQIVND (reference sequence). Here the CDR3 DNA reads TGTGCCAGTAGTATACCCCTAGCCGGGGAGCTGTTTTTT. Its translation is CASSIPLAGELFF.

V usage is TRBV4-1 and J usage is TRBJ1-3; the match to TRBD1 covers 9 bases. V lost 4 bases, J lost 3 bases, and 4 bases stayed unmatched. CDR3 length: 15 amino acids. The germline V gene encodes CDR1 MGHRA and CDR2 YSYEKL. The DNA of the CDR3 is TGCGCCAGCAGCCCCACAGGGGGCAATGGAAACACCATATATTTT. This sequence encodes CASSPTGGNGNTIYF.

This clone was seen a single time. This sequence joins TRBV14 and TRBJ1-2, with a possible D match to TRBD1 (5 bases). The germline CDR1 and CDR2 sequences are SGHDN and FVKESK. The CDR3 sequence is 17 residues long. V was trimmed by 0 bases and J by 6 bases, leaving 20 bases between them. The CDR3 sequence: CASSQDYWGRVSDGYTF. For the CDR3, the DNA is TGTGCCAGCAGCCAAGACTATTGGGGCAGGGTTTCCGATGGCTACACCTTC.

In DNA, the CDR3 is TGTGCCAGTAGTATGGCGGGACTTTTTTACAATGAGCAGTTCTTC. As protein: CASSMAGLFYNEQFF. V usage is TRBV19 and J usage is TRBJ2-1; the D gene is possibly TRBD2 (6 bases). The CDR3 is 15 amino acids. Deletions cut 3 bases from V and 4 bases from J, with 13 bases between. The V gene's germline CDR1 is LNHDA and CDR2 SQIVND (reference sequence).

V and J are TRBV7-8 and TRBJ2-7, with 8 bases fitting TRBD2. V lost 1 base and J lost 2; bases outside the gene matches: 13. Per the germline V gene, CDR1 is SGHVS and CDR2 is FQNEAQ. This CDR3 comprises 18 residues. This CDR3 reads CASSLVSGGGRRPYEQYF. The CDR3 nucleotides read TGTGCCAGCAGCTTAGTGTCGGGAGGGGGTCGTCGTCCCTACGAGCAGTACTTC.

CDR3 DNA sequence: TGTGCCAGCAGTTTAAATCTACCTAGCACAGATACGCAGTATTTT. Protein product: CASSLNLPSTDTQYF. The J gene is TRBJ2-3, the V gene TRBV28; D gene ambiguous. Deletions cut 2 bases from V and 0 bases from J, with 9 bases between. This CDR3 is 15 amino acids long. CDR1 and CDR2 from the germline V gene are MDHEN and SYDVKM.

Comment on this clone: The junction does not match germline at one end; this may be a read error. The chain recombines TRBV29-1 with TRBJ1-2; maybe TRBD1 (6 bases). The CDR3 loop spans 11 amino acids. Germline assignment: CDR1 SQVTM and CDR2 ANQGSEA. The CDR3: CSVAGGYGYPF. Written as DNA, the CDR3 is TGCAGCGTTGCTGGGGGCTATGGCTACCCCTTC. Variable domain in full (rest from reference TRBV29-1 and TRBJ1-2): SAVISQKPSRDICQRGTSLTIQCQVDSQVTMMFWYRQQPGQSLTLIATANQGSEATYESGFVIDKFPISRPNLTFSTLTVSNMSPEDSSIYLCSVAGGYGYPFGSGTRLTVV.

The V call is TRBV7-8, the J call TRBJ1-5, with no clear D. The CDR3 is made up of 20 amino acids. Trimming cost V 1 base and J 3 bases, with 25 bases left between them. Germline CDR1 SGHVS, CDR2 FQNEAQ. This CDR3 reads CASSLGWSNPHYPLNQPQHF. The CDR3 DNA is TGTGCCAGCAGCTTAGGCTGGTCTAACCCCCACTACCCTCTCAATCAGCCCCAGCATTTT.

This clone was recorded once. The CDR3 loop is CASRVGGVGEQYF. CDR3 nucleotides: TGTGCCAGCAGGGTAGGGGGTGTGGGCGAGCAGTACTTC. The chain has TRBV6-6 and TRBJ2-5, with a tentative D call TRBD1 (6 bases). The J call is in doubt because the DNA end fits TRBJ2-7 better. This CDR3 comprises 13 residues. CDR1 and CDR2 from the germline V gene are MNHNY and SVGAGI (reference sequence).

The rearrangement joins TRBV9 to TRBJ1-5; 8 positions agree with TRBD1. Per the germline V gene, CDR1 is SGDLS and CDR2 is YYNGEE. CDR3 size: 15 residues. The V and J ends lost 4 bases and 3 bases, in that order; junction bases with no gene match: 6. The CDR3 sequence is CASSPDRGYNQPQHF. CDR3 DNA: TGTGCCAGCAGCCCCGACAGGGGCTACAATCAGCCCCAGCATTTT.

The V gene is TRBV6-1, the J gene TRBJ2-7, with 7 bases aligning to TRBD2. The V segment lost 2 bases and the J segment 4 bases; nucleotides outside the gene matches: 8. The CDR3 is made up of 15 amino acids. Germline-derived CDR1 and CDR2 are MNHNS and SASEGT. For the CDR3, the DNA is TGTGCCAGCAGTGAAAAAGCGCGGGAGTGGTACGAGCAGTACTTC. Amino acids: CASSEKAREWYEQYF.

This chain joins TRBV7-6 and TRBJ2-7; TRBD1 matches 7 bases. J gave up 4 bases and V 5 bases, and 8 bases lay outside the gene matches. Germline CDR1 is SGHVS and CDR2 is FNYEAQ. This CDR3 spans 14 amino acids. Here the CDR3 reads CASSPPGQQYEQYF. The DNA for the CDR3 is TGTGCCAGCAGCCCGCCGGGACAGCAATACGAGCAGTACTTC.

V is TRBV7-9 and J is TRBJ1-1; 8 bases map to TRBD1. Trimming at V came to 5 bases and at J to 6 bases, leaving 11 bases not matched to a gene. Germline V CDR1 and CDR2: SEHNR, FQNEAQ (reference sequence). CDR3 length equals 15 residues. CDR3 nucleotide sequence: TGTGCCAGCAGCCCCAGGGGGCCGACAGGGGCTGAAGCTTTCTTT. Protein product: CASSPRGPTGAEAFF.

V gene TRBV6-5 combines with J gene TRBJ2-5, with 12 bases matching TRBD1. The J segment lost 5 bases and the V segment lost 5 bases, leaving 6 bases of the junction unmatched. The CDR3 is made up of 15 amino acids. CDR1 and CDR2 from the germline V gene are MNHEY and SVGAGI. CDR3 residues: CASSPGTGGWETQYF. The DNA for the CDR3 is TGTGCCAGCAGTCCGGGGACAGGGGGCTGGGAGACCCAGTACTTC.

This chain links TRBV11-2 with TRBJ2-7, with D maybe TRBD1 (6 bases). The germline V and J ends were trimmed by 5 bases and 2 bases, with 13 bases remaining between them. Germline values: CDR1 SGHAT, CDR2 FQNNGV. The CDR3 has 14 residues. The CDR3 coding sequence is TGTGCCAGCAGCCCCGGGCAGGGGACCTACGAGCAGTACTTC. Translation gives CASSPGQGTYEQYF.

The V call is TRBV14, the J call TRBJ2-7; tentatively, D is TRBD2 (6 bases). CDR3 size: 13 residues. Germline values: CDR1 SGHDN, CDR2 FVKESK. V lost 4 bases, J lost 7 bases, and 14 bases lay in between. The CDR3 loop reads CASSPLTSREQYF. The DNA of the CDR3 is TGTGCCAGCAGCCCACTGACTAGTCGGGAGCAGTACTTC.

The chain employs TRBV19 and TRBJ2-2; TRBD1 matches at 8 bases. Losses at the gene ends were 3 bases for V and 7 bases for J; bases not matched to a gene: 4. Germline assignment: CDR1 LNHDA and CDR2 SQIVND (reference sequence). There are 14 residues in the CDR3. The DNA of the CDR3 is TGTGCCAGTAGTATGGACAGGGACGTCGGGGAGCTGTTTTTT. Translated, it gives CASSMDRDVGELFF.

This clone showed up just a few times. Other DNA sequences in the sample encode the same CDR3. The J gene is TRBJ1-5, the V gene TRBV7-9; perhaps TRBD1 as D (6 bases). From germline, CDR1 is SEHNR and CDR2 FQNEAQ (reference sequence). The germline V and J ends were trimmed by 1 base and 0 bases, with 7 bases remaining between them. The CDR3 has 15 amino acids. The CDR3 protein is CASSLGGGSNQPQHF. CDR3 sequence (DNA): TGTGCCAGCAGCTTAGGAGGGGGTAGCAATCAGCCCCAGCATTTT.